This record looks at one TCR beta chain sequence and its context. PCR was performed using 60 Vbeta and 13 Jbeta primers. Here immunoSEQ multiplex PCR was the method, and the copy in TCRdb shows in-frame clones only, minus some. The repertoire consists of roughly 65,000 clones, with almost 70% occurring once and the leading ten covering less than 20%. The data were obtained in a study of cytomegalovirus exposure and HLA in healthy donors. Per the germline V gene, CDR1 is SGHRS and CDR2 is YFSETQ. The V segment lost 5 bases and the J segment 6 bases; nucleotides outside the gene matches: 9. This CDR3 is 15 amino acids long.

This TCR was sampled from a man aged 35-49 years in good health and CMV-seropositive. The material sequenced was PBMCs. The chain recombines TRBV5-1 with TRBJ2-7; the match to TRBD1 covers 12 bases. CDR3 in amino acids: CASRLGTGGVTEQYF. The CDR3 nucleotides read TGCGCCAGCAGACTAGGGACAGGGGGCGTAACCGAGCAGTACTTC.